This entry is about one T cell receptor beta chain. Its cognate antigen is unknown. This sample was included in a study of T cell repertoires in cytomegalovirus infection. About the research overall: Alongside well-studied HLA-B-restricted CMV epitopes, recently identified HLA-C-restricted CMV epitopes were also used.

CDR3 length: 15 residues. V lost 4 bases, J lost 6 bases, and 5 bases stayed unmatched. The V gene's germline CDR1 is SGHTA and CDR2 FQGNSA. Findings and caveats of the study: Dominant in the ex vivo response were TCR beta clonotypes restricted by HLA-C and specific for CMV.

TCRdb used MiXCR to reprocess the reads, holding one entry per CDR3 protein. The sample includes a few hundred thousand distinct CDR3 sequences, roughly 43% of them seen just once. The sample was cultured PBMCs, taken from culture after CMV antigen stimulation. The origin of this receptor is a human donor in good health (CMV status not recorded). Some clones in this sample may be carry-over from other donors' samples. The chain recombines TRBV7-2 with TRBJ2-3, with TRBD2 identical over 12 bases. In nucleotides, the CDR3 is TGTGCCAGCAGCTCCCTAGCGGGAGGGTCCGATACGCAGTATTTT. As protein: CASSSLAGGSDTQYF.